These 14 T cell receptor beta chains were sequenced from one sample in a study of radiotherapy plus CTLA-4 blockade in lung cancer. Assay: immunoSEQ multiplex PCR; the TCRdb copy retains only in-frame clones and omits some. Found here are under 90,000 clones, about two thirds of them singletons; the top ten hold about an eighth. Specimen: peripheral blood, collected from a patient treated with radiotherapy plus ipilimumab. Source of these receptors: a human donor with non-small cell lung cancer that progressed on radiotherapy plus ipilimumab.

This clone was seen a handful of times. The chain employs TRBV19 and TRBJ1-1; TRBD1 matches 9 bases. Germline CDR1 is LNHDA and CDR2 is SQIVND (reference sequence). This CDR3 spans 20 amino acids. After removal of 3 bases from V and 0 bases from J, the junction contained 17 bases not matched to a gene. Here the CDR3 DNA reads TGTGCCAGTAGTATGAAGGTAGGAAGATGGGACAGGGATCTGAACACTGAAGCTTTCTTT. Its protein product is CASSMKVGRWDRDLNTEAFF.

In its sample, this clone was seen a few times. The genes are TRBV30 and TRBJ2-3; TRBD1 aligns across 7 bases. CDR3 length equals 14 residues. Germline CDR1 and CDR2: GTSNPN and SVGIG (reference sequence). V lost 0 bases and J lost 2; bases outside the gene matches: 2. The CDR3 DNA is TGTGCCTGGAGTGTAGACAGGGTCACAGATACGCAGTATTTT. Its translation: CAWSVDRVTDTQYF.

The table lists this clone with a few counts. The chain links TRBV19 to TRBJ2-7; D not resolved. The V end lost 4 bases, the J end lost 1 base, and 14 bases lay between the germline ends. Germline V lookup: CDR1 LNHDA, CDR2 SQIVND (reference sequence). This CDR3 is built from 15 residues. The CDR3 spells CASSNRRVASYEQYF. The CDR3 coding sequence is TGTGCCAGTAGTAACAGACGGGTAGCTTCCTACGAGCAGTACTTC.

V gene TRBV6-6 combines with J gene TRBJ2-7; D gene ambiguous. From germline, CDR1 is MNHNY and CDR2 SVGAGI (reference sequence). The V and J ends lost 4 bases and 2 bases respectively, with 18 bases between them. CDR3 length: 16 amino acids. The CDR3 DNA follows: TGTGCCAGCAGTTCCACCCCCGGACCCATTGCCTACGAGCAGTACTTC. This sequence encodes CASSSTPGPIAYEQYF.

The CDR3 DNA follows: TGTGCCAGCCCCAGTGCAGGGATTCAAGAGACCCAGTACTTC. Translation gives CASPSAGIQETQYF. The chain links TRBV6-5 to TRBJ2-5, with D possibly being TRBD1 (5 bases). Germline-derived CDR1 and CDR2 are MNHEY and SVGAGI. V was trimmed by 8 bases and J by 2 bases, leaving 15 bases between them. The CDR3 has 14 residues.

J is TRBJ2-7 and V is TRBV9, with TRBD1 identical over 9 bases. This CDR3 contains 14 residues. V was pared by 4 bases and J by 5 bases, with 7 bases of the junction left unmatched. The germline gives CDR1 SGDLS, CDR2 YYNGEE. The CDR3 DNA reads as TGTGCCAGCAGCCCTGGGGGACAGGGCCACGAGCAGTACTTC. Its translation: CASSPGGQGHEQYF.

The chain uses TRBV9 and TRBJ1-1; D gene uncertain. CDR1 is SGDLS, CDR2 YYNGEE, per germline. The CDR3 is 14 amino acids. The V end was cut by 0 bases, the J end by 4 bases, with 10 bases between. The CDR3 DNA reads TGTGCCAGCAGCGTAGAAAGTCTGGGCACTGAAGCTTTCTTT. Protein: CASSVESLGTEAFF. Combining the CDR3 with reference TRBV9 and TRBJ1-1 gives the whole variable domain DSGVTQTPKHLITATGQRVTLRCSPRSGDLSVYWYQQSLDQGLQFLIQYYNGEERAKGNILERFSAQQFPDLHSELNLSSLELGDSALYFCASSVESLGTEAFFGQGTRLTVV.

J is TRBJ1-5 and V is TRBV27; possible D gene TRBD1, 6 bases. V was pared by 6 bases and J by 4 bases, with 19 bases between. The CDR3 covers 16 residues. CDR1 and CDR2 (germline): MNHEY, SMNVEV (reference sequence). The CDR3 bases are TGTGCCAGCAGCCACTCACAGGGAGAGAAGAATCAGCCCCAGCATTTT. This translates into CASSHSQGEKNQPQHF.

The V and J genes are TRBV27 and TRBJ1-1, with D possibly TRBD1 on 5 matching bases. The CDR3 extends over 13 amino acids. Germline values: CDR1 MNHEY, CDR2 SMNVEV (reference sequence). The V gene lost 3 bases and the J gene lost 4 bases, with 9 bases spanning the gap. CDR3 sequence (DNA): TGTGCCAGCAGTTTCGTTCAGGGCACTGAAGCTTTCTTT. Its protein is CASSFVQGTEAFF.

V is TRBV28 and J is TRBJ1-2; D gene unclear. Germline-derived CDR1 and CDR2 are MDHEN and SYDVKM. The CDR3 length is 13 residues. Deletions cut 2 bases from V and 8 bases from J, with 12 bases between. CDR3 sequence: CASSLAGSVGYTF. The DNA of the CDR3 is TGTGCCAGCAGTTTAGCGGGGTCAGTGGGCTACACCTTC.

The chain uses TRBV5-1 and TRBJ1-2; the D gene is possibly TRBD1 (6 bases). Trimming left V 0 bases short and J 6 bases short, with 9 bases between. Looked up from germline, CDR1 is SGHRS and CDR2 is YFSETQ. The CDR3 is 13 amino acids. The DNA of the CDR3 is TGCGCCAGCAGCTTGGGAGGGGGGAATGGCTACACCTTC. Translating gives CASSLGGGNGYTF.

Note on this clone: Other DNA sequences within the sample encode an identical CDR3. This chain connects TRBV4-3 to TRBJ2-3; no reliable D call. V lost 7 bases and J lost 0, with 32 bases in between. The CDR3 covers 21 residues. Germline-derived CDR1 and CDR2 are LGHNA and YSLEER. CDR3 coding DNA: TGCGCCAGCATCCCCAAGGCAGTGAAAGGCGGTAAGTCTCCTAGCACAGATACGCAGTATTTT. This gives the protein CASIPKAVKGGKSPSTDTQYF.

The genes are TRBV6-6 and TRBJ2-7, with D unclear. Germline V gives CDR1 MNHNY, CDR2 SVGAGI (reference sequence). The CDR3 runs to 14 residues. Between the trimmed V and J ends, which lost 8 bases and 1 base, there was a span of 15 bases. The CDR3 bases are TGTGCCAGCTGGCCGGACCCCCTGTCCTACGAGCAGTACTTC. This codes for CASWPDPLSYEQYF.

The V and J genes are TRBV5-1 and TRBJ1-1, with 8 nucleotides matching TRBD1. Germline V lookup: CDR1 SGHRS, CDR2 YFSETQ. V shed 6 bases, J shed 4 bases, and the junction held 11 bases outside the gene matches. CDR3 size: 15 residues. DNA for the CDR3: TGCGCCAGCACCCAAGCCGGGACAGGCTCCACTGAAGCTTTCTTT. It encodes CASTQAGTGSTEAFF.